At least ten counts were recorded for the clone carrying this TCR beta chain. Its antigen is undetermined. With template switching, a universal primer site was added, and the cDNA carried unique molecular identifiers. Via MiXCR, TCRdb re-called the 5' RACE reads, giving one row per CDR3 protein. The table lists about 100,000 distinct CDR3 sequences, 4.5% to 6.5% of them singletons. CDR1 and CDR2 from the germline V gene are MNHEY and SMNVEV (reference sequence). The CDR3 length is 12 residues. The V end lost 7 bases, the J end lost 4 bases, and 11 bases lay between the germline ends. The data were obtained in a study of identical twins. Study findings and constraints: Twins' excess sharing was less marked for out-of-frame beta sequences. Models underestimated TCR alpha sharing (out-of-frame) in monozygotic twins. Cross-sectional statistical analysis, not tracking of the same donors, underpinned the conclusions.

Input material: memory T cells sorted from blood. This receptor was identified in a woman between 50 and 59 years old in good health. J is TRBJ2-7 and V is TRBV27; the D is unclear. CDR3 in amino acids: CASTSPQYEQYF. CDR3 DNA: TGTGCCAGCACTTCACCCCAATACGAGCAGTACTTC.